The T cell receptor beta chain under discussion was sequenced for a study of blood T cell repertoires in COVID-19. Across the whole study: Collection of acute and convalescent COVID-19 samples took place in the United States, Italy and Spain. Sources were T cells, B-cell-depleted T cells, or PBMCs; the material itself was cDNA or gDNA.

How the authors handled the data: Cell counts per sample came from amplifying reference gene primers. This table comes from immunoSEQ multiplex PCR, and its TCRdb copy is limited to in-frame clones, with some not included. V and J calls and clone size are those listed in that table; D and trimming were worked out from the DNA. This table has about 90,000 clones, 84% appearing once. CDR3 length: 15 residues. Trimming left V 6 bases short and J 4 bases short, with 18 bases between. The germline V gene encodes CDR1 MNHEY and CDR2 SVGAGI. The V and J genes are TRBV6-5 and TRBJ1-2; possibly TRBD1 for D (6 bases). The receptor was derived from a man in his 60s with acute or convalescent COVID-19. What was sequenced was peripheral blood. This CDR3 is CASSRLQGVSYGYTF. The CDR3 bases are TGTGCCAGCAGCCGATTACAGGGAGTAAGCTATGGCTACACCTTC.